This T cell receptor beta chain was profiled in a study of molecular identifiers for immune sequencing clone quantification. Notes on the study in general: More than 97% of effector molecules, versus under 1% of naive-cell molecules, belonged to clones above 20 RNA copies. Spiked Jurkat TCR RNA from one cell was reportedly detectable among about 1 million naive cells.

The use of previously described methods and listed TCR primers produced the bulk TCR libraries. TCRdb fed the PCR reads into MiXCR, producing one record per CDR3 protein. The sample contains about 640,000 distinct CDR3 sequences, 15% to 20% of which appear only once. At least ten counts were recorded for this clonotype. Its antigen is not identified. CDR3 size: 18 residues. The V gene's germline CDR1 is SGHRS and CDR2 YFSETQ. J lost 3 bases, V lost 0 bases, and 13 bases had no gene match. The specimen sequenced was naive CD8+ T cells from blood, with Jurkat cell RNA spiked in. Indicated subset: FACS-sorted CD8+CD4-CCR7+CD45RA+ naive T cells. The chain links TRBV5-1 to TRBJ2-3, with TRBD2 matching 7 bases. The receptor was derived from a human donor in good health. Some libraries in this study had Jurkat cell RNA spiked in. DNA for the CDR3: TGCGCCAGCAGCTTGGGGTTGGTTGCGGGGGATACAACAGATACGCAGTATTTT. Protein: CASSLGLVAGDTTDTQYF. The whole variable domain, filled in from reference TRBV5-1 and TRBJ2-3, reads KAGVTQTPRYLIKTRGQQVTLSCSPISGHRSVSWYQQTPGQGLQFLFEYFSETQRNKGNFPGRFSGRQFSNSRSEMNVSTLELGDSALYLCASSLGLVAGDTTDTQYFGPGTRLTVL.